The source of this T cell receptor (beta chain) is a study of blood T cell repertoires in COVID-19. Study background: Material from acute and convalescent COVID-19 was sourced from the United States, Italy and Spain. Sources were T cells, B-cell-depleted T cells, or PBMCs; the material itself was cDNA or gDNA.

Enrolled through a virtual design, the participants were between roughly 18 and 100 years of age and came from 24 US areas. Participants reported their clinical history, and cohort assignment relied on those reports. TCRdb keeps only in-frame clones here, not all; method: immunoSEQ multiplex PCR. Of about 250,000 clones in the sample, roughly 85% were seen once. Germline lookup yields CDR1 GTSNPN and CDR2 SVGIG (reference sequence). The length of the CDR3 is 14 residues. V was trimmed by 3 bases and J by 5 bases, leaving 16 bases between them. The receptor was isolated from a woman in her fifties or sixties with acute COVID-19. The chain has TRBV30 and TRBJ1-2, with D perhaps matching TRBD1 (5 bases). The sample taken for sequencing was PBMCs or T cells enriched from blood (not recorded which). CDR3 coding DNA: TGTGCCTGGAGGCGCGGGACCTCCCTTTATGGCTACACCTTC. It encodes CAWRRGTSLYGYTF.